Presented here are 23 T cell receptor beta chains from one specimen sequenced in a study of blood T cell repertoires in COVID-19. Clones were sequenced by immunoSEQ multiplex PCR, and TCRdb holds only the in-frame ones, with some missing. The sample shows under 130,000 clones, over 75% of them seen only once. The sample consisted of peripheral blood. These receptors were collected from a man between 65 and 85 years old with active or convalescent COVID-19.

The chain joins TRBV18 to TRBJ1-3, with unresolved D. Trimming pared 2 bases from V and 4 bases from J, leaving 15 bases between. This CDR3 region has 16 residues. CDR1 KGHSH and CDR2 LQKENI come from the germline V gene. The CDR3 reads CASSPAEEGIGNTIYF. CDR3 bases: TGTGCCAGCTCACCAGCGGAAGAGGGAATCGGAAACACCATATATTTT.

The CDR3 DNA reads as TGTGCCAGCAGTGAACAAGGGGGAGGGGCCGGGGAGCTGTTTTTT. Translating it yields CASSEQGGGAGELFF. The V and J genes are TRBV2 and TRBJ2-2; perhaps TRBD2 as D (7 bases). Looked up from germline, CDR1 is SNHLY and CDR2 is FYNNEI. V was cut by 2 bases and J by 6 bases, with 13 bases left in between. The CDR3 runs 15 residues.

This clone was detected only a few times. The chain couples TRBV27 to TRBJ1-2, with D possibly TRBD1 on 6 matching bases. The CDR3 contains 14 residues. Trimming removed 4 bases at V and 7 bases at J, with 16 bases between. Germline V gene data show CDR1 as MNHEY and CDR2 as SMNVEV (reference sequence). In DNA form, the CDR3 reads TGTGCCAGCAGTTACAGGGTGGATTCAGGTGGCTACACCTTC. Its protein is CASSYRVDSGGYTF.

With regard to this clone: This sample includes further DNA sequences coding for the same CDR3. The gene calls are TRBV18 and TRBJ1-1, with TRBD1 as a possible D gene (6 bases). Germline-derived CDR1 and CDR2 are KGHSH and LQKENI. Trimming took off 6 bases at V and 1 base at J, with 9 bases between the two ends. The CDR3 totals 13 residues. This chain's CDR3 is CASSPGQNTEAFF. CDR3 in DNA: TGTGCCAGCTCTCCGGGACAGAACACTGAAGCTTTCTTT.

This chain links TRBV5-1 with TRBJ2-1; 8 bases map to TRBD1. Per germline, CDR1 SGHRS and CDR2 YFSETQ. The length of the CDR3 is 15 residues. With V trimmed by 7 bases and J by 0 bases, 6 bases remained unmatched. CDR3 DNA: TGCGCCAGCTTATCAACAGGGGGCTCCTACAATGAGCAGTTCTTC. Its translation is CASLSTGGSYNEQFF.

The rearrangement uses TRBV11-2 and TRBJ2-5, with 8 bases fitting TRBD2. The V gene's germline CDR1 is SGHAT and CDR2 FQNNGV. CDR3 length: 15 residues. Germline trimming cut 0 bases from V and 1 base from J; bases unmatched to any gene: 1. Written as DNA, the CDR3 is TGTGCCAGCAGCTTAGATGGACTAGCCCAAGAGACCCAGTACTTC. This translates into CASSLDGLAQETQYF.

The CDR3 DNA sequence: TGCGCCAGCAGCCCCTCCCTTAGCGGGAGCACAGATACGCAGTATTTT. Translated, it gives CASSPSLSGSTDTQYF. The chain carries TRBV5-1 and TRBJ2-3; 7 nucleotides match TRBD2. Germline V gives CDR1 SGHRS, CDR2 YFSETQ. V was clipped by 4 bases and J by 0 bases; unmatched bases: 8. This CDR3 is 16 amino acids long.

V and J are TRBV5-1 and TRBJ1-1, with D possibly being TRBD1 (5 bases). The CDR3 is 14 residues long. Per germline, CDR1 SGHRS and CDR2 YFSETQ. V lost 3 bases and J lost 1, with 10 bases in between. The CDR3 sequence is CASSWGGTNTEAFF. Here the CDR3 DNA reads TGCGCCAGCAGCTGGGGGGGAACGAACACTGAAGCTTTCTTT.

J is TRBJ1-2 and V is TRBV7-8; TRBD1 agrees at 9 bases. Germline V gene lookup returns CDR1 SGHVS and CDR2 FQNEAQ. Trimming took 5 bases from V and 3 from J; bases not matched to a gene: 4. CDR3 length equals 14 residues. Here the CDR3 reads CASSRRQGDYGYTF. The CDR3, as DNA: TGTGCCAGCAGCCGTCGACAGGGGGACTATGGCTACACCTTC.

The chain is built from TRBV2 and TRBJ2-2; D possibly corresponds to TRBD1 (5 bases). V lost 7 bases and J lost 5, with 11 bases in between. This CDR3 comprises 13 residues. From germline, CDR1 is SNHLY and CDR2 FYNNEI. The CDR3 coding sequence is TGTGCCAGCACCAGGGAAGAAACCGGGGAGCTGTTTTTT. As protein: CASTREETGELFF.

V is TRBV19 and J is TRBJ1-1; TRBD1 is a possible D gene (5 bases). The germline V gene encodes CDR1 LNHDA and CDR2 SQIVND (reference sequence). V was trimmed by 3 bases and J by 0 bases, leaving 8 bases between them. The CDR3 has 14 amino acids. This CDR3 is CASSIGGVNTEAFF. The CDR3 DNA is TGTGCCAGTAGTATCGGGGGTGTGAACACTGAAGCTTTCTTT.

The rearrangement links TRBV5-1 to TRBJ2-3, with TRBD2 matching 8 bases. The CDR3 has 17 amino acids. Unmatched junction bases numbered 13, after V lost 4 bases and J lost 3 bases. Germline V gene data show CDR1 as SGHRS and CDR2 as YFSETQ. This CDR3 reads CASSPHQSGGATDTQYF. Written as DNA, the CDR3 is TGCGCCAGCAGCCCCCACCAAAGCGGGGGAGCGACAGATACGCAGTATTTT.

The rearrangement uses TRBV5-1 and TRBJ2-2, with D unclear. This CDR3 spans 16 amino acids. Trimming took off 4 bases at V and 1 base at J, with 14 bases between the two ends. Looked up from germline, CDR1 is SGHRS and CDR2 is YFSETQ. The CDR3 DNA sequence: TGCGCCAGCAGCCCTTTGGCCGTTGGGAACACCGGGGAGCTGTTTTTT. Protein: CASSPLAVGNTGELFF.

This rearrangement joins TRBV28 to TRBJ2-1, with TRBD2 identical over 8 bases. The germline CDR1 and CDR2 sequences are MDHEN and SYDVKM. The CDR3 sequence is 13 residues long. The trim removed 6 bases at V and 4 bases at J, leaving 2 bases unmatched. CDR3 sequence reads: CASRLAVYNEQFF. In nucleotides, the CDR3 is TGTGCCAGCAGACTAGCGGTATACAATGAGCAGTTCTTC.

The chain joins TRBV15 to TRBJ2-3, with a possible D match to TRBD1 (6 bases). V was shortened by 5 bases and J by 4 bases, with 19 bases between the two germline ends. Germline V gene lookup returns CDR1 LNHNV and CDR2 YYDKDF (reference sequence). This CDR3 region has 16 residues. CDR3 sequence reads: CATSPRTASLADTQYF. DNA of the CDR3: TGTGCCACCAGCCCCCGGACAGCCTCGTTGGCAGATACGCAGTATTTT.

The chain has TRBV7-2 and TRBJ2-1, with TRBD2 as a possible D gene (6 bases). The CDR3 length is 13 residues. Between the trimmed V and J ends, which lost 1 base and 14 bases, there was a span of 15 bases. The germline gives CDR1 SGHTA, CDR2 FQGNSA. The CDR3: CASSLGGLTGEFF. The CDR3 coding sequence is TGTGCCAGCAGCTTAGGTGGGCTAACGGGGGAGTTCTTC.

This clone was observed a few times. The V gene is TRBV7-2, the J gene TRBJ2-2; D unclear. Germline V gene sequence: CDR1 SGHTA, CDR2 FQGNSA. CDR3 size: 14 residues. V lost 6 bases and J 9 bases, leaving 17 bases between the germline ends. CDR3: CASSFDRLQRELFF. CDR3 nucleotides: TGTGCCAGCAGTTTTGATCGACTGCAACGGGAGCTGTTTTTT.

The rearrangement uses TRBV9 and TRBJ2-1; 9 positions agree with TRBD2. Germline V gene sequence: CDR1 SGDLS, CDR2 YYNGEE. The CDR3 covers 15 residues. Trimming took 0 bases from V and 6 from J; bases not matched to a gene: 4. Written as DNA, the CDR3 is TGTGCCAGCAGCGTAGAAGCGGGGGGCACCAATGAGCAGTTCTTC. It encodes CASSVEAGGTNEQFF.

This chain joins TRBV6-1 and TRBJ2-3, with 12 bases that match TRBD2. V shed 4 bases, J shed 2 bases, and the junction held 7 bases outside the gene matches. This CDR3 region has 17 residues. The germline V gene encodes CDR1 MNHNS and CDR2 SASEGT. Here the CDR3 DNA reads TGTGCCAGCAGTGGCCCGGGACTAGCGGGTATCACAGATACGCAGTATTTT. Translation: CASSGPGLAGITDTQYF.

The CDR3 coding sequence is TGTGCCAGCAGCTTGTGGGGAGGGCGGACTCACACCGGGGAGCTGTTTTTT. Amino acid sequence: CASSLWGGRTHTGELFF. The chain employs TRBV5-6 and TRBJ2-2, with 7 bases aligning to TRBD2. The ends lost 1 base at V and 3 bases at J; junction bases unmatched: 9. Germline assignment: CDR1 SGHDT and CDR2 YYEEEE. The CDR3 extends over 17 amino acids.

The CDR3 region has the DNA TGTGCTAGTGGTCGGACAGGGGGCTTCGATTCACCCCTCCACTTT. Its protein is CASGRTGGFDSPLHF. V usage is TRBV12-5 and J usage is TRBJ1-6; 11 bases agree with TRBD1. The CDR3 runs 15 residues. V shed 5 bases and J 8 bases; nucleotides not matched to a gene: 5. Per the germline V gene, CDR1 is LGHNT and CDR2 is FRNRAP.

Notes on this clone: The same CDR3 can be traced to other DNA sequences in this sample. The chain has TRBV5-1 and TRBJ1-5, with 8 positions matching TRBD1. The V gene's germline CDR1 is SGHRS and CDR2 YFSETQ. V gave up 2 bases and J gave up 5 bases; unmatched junction bases: 3. This CDR3 is 14 amino acids long. CDR3 coding DNA: TGCGCCAGCAGCTTAACAGGGGGAGATCAGCCCCAGCATTTT. Protein product: CASSLTGGDQPQHF.

The chain joins TRBV12-3 or TRBV12-4 to TRBJ1-5, with D tentatively TRBD1 (5 bases). CDR3 length: 13 residues. Deletions cut 5 bases from V and 4 bases from J, with 9 bases between. In DNA form, the CDR3 reads TGTGCCAGCAGTATACAGGATAATCAGCCCCAGCATTTT. Translation gives CASSIQDNQPQHF.